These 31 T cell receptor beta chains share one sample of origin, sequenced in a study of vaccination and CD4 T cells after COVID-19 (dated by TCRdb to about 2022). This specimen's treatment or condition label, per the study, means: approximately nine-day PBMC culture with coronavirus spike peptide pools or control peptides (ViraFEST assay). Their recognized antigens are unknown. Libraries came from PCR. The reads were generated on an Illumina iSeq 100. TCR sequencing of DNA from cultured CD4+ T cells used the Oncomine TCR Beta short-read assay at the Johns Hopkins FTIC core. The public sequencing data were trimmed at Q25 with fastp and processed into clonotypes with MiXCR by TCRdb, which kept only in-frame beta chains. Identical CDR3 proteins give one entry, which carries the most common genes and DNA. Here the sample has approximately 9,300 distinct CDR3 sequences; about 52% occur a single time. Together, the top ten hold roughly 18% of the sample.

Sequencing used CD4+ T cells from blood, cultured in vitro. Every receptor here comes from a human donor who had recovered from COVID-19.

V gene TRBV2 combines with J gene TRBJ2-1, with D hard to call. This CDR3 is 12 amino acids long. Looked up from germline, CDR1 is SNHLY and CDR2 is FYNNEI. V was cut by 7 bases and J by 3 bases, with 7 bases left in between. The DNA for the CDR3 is TGTGCCAGCACTTCGGACTACAATGAGCAGTTCTTC. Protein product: CASTSDYNEQFF.

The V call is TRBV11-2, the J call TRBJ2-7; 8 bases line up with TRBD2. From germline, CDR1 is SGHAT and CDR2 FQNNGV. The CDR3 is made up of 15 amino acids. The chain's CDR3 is CADSGLSGKSHEQYF. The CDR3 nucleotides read TGTGCGGATTCCGGTCTTAGCGGGAAGTCCCACGAGCAGTACTTC.

The CDR3: CASSLPDKGTETQYF. The CDR3 bases are TGTGCCAGCAGCCTTCCAGACAAGGGGACAGAGACCCAGTACTTC. V usage is TRBV11-3 and J usage is TRBJ2-5; either TRBD1 or TRBD2 may fit D (5 bases each). Germline-derived CDR1 and CDR2 are SGHNT and YENEEA. CDR3 size: 15 residues. With 5 bases removed from V and 4 bases from J, the gap between germline ends came to 17 bases.

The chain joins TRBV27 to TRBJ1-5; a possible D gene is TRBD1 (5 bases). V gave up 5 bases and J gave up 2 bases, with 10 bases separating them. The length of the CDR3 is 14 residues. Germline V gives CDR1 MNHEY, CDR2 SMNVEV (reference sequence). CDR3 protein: CASSALGGNQPQHF. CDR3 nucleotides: TGTGCCAGCAGTGCCTTGGGGGGCAATCAGCCCCAGCATTTT.

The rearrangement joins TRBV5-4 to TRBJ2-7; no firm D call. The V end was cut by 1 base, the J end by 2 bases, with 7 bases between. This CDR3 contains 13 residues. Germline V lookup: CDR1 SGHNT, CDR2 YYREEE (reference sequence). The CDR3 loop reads CASSLYGPYEQYF. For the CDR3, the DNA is TGTGCCAGCAGCTTGTATGGGCCCTACGAGCAGTACTTC. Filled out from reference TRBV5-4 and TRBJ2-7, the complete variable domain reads ETGVTQSPTHLIKTRGQQVTLRCSSQSGHNTVSWYQQALGQGPQFIFQYYREEENGRGNFPPRFSGLQFPNYSSELNVNALELDDSALYLCASSLYGPYEQYFGPGTRLTVT.

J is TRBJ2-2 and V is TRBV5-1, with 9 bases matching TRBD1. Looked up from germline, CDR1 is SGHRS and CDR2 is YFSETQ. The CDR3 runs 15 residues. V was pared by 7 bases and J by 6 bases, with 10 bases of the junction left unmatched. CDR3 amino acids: CASSYRGQGAGELFF. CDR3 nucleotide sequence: TGCGCCAGCTCTTACAGGGGGCAAGGCGCCGGGGAGCTGTTTTTT.

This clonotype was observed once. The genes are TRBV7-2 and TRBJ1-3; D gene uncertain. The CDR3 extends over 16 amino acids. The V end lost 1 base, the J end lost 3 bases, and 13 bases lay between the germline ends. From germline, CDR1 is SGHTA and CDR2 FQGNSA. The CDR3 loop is CASSLGGGRLGNTIYF. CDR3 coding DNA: TGTGCCAGCAGCTTAGGAGGTGGCAGACTTGGAAACACCATATATTTT.

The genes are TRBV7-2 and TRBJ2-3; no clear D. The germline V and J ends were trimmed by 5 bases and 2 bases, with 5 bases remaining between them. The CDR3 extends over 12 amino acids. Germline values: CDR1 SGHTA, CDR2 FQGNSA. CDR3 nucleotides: TGTGCCAGCAGCCAGGCCACAGATACGCAGTATTTT. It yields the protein CASSQATDTQYF.

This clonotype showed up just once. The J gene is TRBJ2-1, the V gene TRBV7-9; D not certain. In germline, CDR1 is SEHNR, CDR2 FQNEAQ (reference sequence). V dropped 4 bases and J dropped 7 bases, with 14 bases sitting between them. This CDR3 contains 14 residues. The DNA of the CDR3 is TGTGCCAGCAGCTCCCTGCGGTTGGGTAATGAGCAGTTCTTC. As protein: CASSSLRLGNEQFF.

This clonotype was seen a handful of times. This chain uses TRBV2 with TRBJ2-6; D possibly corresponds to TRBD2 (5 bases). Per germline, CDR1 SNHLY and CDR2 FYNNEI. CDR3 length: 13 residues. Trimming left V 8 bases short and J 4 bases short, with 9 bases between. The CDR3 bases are TGTGCCAGCGGAAGGAGGGGGGCCAACGTCCTGACTTTC. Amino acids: CASGRRGANVLTF.

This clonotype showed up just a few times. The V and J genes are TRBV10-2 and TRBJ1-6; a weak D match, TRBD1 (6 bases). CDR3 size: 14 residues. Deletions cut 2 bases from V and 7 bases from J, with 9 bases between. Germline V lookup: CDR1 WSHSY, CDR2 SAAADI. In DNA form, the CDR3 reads TGCGCCAGCAGTGAGGACAGGCTGAATTCACCCCTCCACTTT. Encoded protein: CASSEDRLNSPLHF.

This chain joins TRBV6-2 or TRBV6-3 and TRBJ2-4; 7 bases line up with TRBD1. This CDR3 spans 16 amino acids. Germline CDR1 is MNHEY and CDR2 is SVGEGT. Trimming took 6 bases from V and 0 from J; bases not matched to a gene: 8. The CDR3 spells CASSPLGQLAKNIQYF. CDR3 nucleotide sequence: TGTGCCAGCAGCCCATTGGGACAGCTAGCCAAAAACATTCAGTACTTC.

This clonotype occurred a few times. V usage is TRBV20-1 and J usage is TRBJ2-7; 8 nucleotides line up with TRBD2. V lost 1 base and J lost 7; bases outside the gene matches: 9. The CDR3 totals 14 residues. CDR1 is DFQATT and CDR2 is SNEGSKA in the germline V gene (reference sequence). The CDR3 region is CSARVAAGGGEQYF. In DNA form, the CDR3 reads TGCAGTGCTAGAGTCGCGGCGGGAGGCGGAGAGCAGTACTTC.

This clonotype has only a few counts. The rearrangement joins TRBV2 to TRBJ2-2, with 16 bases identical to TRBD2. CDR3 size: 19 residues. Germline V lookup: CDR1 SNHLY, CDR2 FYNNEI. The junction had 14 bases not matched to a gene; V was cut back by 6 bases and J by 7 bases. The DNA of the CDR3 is TGTGCCAGCAGCGGCCCGGGACTAGCGGGAGGGCTAGCTGGCGGGGAGCTGTTTTTT. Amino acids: CASSGPGLAGGLAGGELFF.

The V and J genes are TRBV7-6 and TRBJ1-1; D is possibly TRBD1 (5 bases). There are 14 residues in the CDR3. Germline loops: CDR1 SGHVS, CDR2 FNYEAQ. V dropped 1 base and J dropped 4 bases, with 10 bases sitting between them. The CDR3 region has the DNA TGTGCCAGCAGCTTAGGTGGGGGGACCACTGAAGCTTTCTTT. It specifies CASSLGGGTTEAFF.

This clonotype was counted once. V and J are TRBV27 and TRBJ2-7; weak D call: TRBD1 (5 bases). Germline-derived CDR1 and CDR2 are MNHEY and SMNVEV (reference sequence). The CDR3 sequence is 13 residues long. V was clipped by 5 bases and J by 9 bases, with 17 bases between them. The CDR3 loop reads CASSPRATPRQYF. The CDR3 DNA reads TGTGCCAGCAGTCCCAGGGCCACCCCGAGGCAGTACTTC.

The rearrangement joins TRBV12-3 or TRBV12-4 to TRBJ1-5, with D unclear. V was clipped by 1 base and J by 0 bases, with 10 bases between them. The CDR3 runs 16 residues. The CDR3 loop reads CASSLGQPYSNQPQHF. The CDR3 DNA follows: TGTGCCAGCAGTTTAGGCCAGCCATATAGCAATCAGCCCCAGCATTTT.

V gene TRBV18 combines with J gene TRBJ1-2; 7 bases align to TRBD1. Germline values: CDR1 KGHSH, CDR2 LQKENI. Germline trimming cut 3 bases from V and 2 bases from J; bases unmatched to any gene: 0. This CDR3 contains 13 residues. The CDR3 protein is CASSPGQNYGYTF. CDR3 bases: TGTGCCAGCTCACCGGGACAGAACTATGGCTACACCTTC.

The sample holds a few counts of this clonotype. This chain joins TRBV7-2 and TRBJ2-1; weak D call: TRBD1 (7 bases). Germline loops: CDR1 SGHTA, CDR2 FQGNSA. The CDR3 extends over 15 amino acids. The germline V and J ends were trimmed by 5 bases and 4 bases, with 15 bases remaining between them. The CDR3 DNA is TGTGCCAGCAGCCCACGGAGGGGGCGTTACAATGAGCAGTTCTTC. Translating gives CASSPRRGRYNEQFF.

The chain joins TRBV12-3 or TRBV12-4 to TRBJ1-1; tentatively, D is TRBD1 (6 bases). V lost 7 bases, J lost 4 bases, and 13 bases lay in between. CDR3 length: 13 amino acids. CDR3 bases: TGTGCCAGCACCATCAGGGGATCCACTGAAGCTTTCTTT. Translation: CASTIRGSTEAFF.

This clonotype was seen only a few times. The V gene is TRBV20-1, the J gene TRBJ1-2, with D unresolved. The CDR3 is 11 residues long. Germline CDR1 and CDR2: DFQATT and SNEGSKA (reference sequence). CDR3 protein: CSVPFLGGYTF. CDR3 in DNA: TGCAGCGTTCCTTTTCTGGGAGGCTACACCTTC.

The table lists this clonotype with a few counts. The CDR3 nucleotides are TGTGCCAGCAGCTTAGTGCTAGCGGGGGGCCGAAACACAGATACGCAGTATTTT. Translated, it gives CASSLVLAGGRNTDTQYF. The chain is built from TRBV7-8 and TRBJ2-3; TRBD2 matches at 11 bases. This CDR3 has 18 residues. Looked up from germline, CDR1 is SGHVS and CDR2 is FQNEAQ. The V gene end was trimmed by 1 base and the J gene end by 2 bases; junction bases not matched to a gene: 8.

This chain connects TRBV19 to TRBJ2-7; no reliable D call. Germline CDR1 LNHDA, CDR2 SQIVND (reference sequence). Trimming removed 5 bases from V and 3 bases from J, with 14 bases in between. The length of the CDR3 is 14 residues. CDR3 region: CASSLYTGRYEQYF. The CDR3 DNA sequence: TGTGCCAGTAGTCTCTACACCGGACGCTACGAGCAGTACTTC.

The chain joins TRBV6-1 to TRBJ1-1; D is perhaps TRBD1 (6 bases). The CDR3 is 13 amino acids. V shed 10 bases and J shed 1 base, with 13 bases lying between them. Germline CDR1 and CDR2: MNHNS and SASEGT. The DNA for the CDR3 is TGTGCCATCCTCCGGGACACGAACACTGAAGCTTTCTTT. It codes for CAILRDTNTEAFF.

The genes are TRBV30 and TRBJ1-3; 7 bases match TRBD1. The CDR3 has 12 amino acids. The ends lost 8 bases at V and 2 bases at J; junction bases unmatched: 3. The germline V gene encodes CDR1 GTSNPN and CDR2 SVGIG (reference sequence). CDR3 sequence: CAHTGAGNTIYF. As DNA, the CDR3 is TGTGCCCACACAGGGGCTGGAAACACCATATATTTT.

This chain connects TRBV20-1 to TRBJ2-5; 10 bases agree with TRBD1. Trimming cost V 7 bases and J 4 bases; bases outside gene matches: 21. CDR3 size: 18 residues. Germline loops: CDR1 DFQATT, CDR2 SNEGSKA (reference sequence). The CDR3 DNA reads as TGCAGTGTTACCCCTCCCCCGGGACAGGGGTGGGGGGGAGAGACCCAGTACTTC. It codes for CSVTPPPGQGWGGETQYF.

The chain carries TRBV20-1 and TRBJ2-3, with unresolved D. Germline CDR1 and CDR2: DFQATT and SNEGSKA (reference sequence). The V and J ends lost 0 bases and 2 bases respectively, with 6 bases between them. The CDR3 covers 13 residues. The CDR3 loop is CSARDPHTDTQYF. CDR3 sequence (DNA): TGCAGTGCTAGAGACCCGCACACAGATACGCAGTATTTT.

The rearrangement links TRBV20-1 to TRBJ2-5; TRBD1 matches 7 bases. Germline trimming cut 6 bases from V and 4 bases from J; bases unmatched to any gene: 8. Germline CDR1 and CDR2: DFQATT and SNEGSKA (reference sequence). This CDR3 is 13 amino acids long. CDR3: CSANDRALETQYF. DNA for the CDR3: TGCAGTGCAAACGACAGGGCCTTAGAGACCCAGTACTTC.

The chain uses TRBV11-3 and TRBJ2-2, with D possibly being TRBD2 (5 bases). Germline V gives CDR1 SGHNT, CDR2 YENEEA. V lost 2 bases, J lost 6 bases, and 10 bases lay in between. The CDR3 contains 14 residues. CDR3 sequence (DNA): TGTGCCAGCAGCTTAAGAGATAGCGCCGGGGAGCTGTTTTTT. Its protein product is CASSLRDSAGELFF.

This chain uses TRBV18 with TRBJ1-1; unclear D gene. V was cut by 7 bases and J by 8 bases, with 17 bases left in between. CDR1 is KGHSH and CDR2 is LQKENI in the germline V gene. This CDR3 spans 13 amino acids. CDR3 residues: CASFTRTESEAFF. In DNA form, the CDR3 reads TGTGCCAGCTTCACCAGAACCGAATCGGAAGCTTTCTTT.

Here the CDR3 reads CASARGDSNQPQHF. The CDR3 DNA is TGTGCCAGCGCAAGGGGGGACAGTAATCAGCCCCAGCATTTT. The rearrangement links TRBV6-1 to TRBJ1-5, with 7 bases that match TRBD1. Germline lookup yields CDR1 MNHNS and CDR2 SASEGT. V shed 8 bases and J 4 bases; nucleotides not matched to a gene: 8. This CDR3 region has 14 residues.